A selection of T cell receptor beta chains follows, all from one sample in a study of blood T cell repertoires in COVID-19. Clones were read by immunoSEQ multiplex PCR, and TCRdb kept only the in-frame ones, dropping some. The table has 150,000 to 200,000 clones, around 80% seen once; the top ten hold around a sixth. Sequencing used PBMCs or T cells enriched from blood (not recorded which). The receptor set was obtained from a woman between 50 and 59 years old who had recovered from COVID-19. Both conserved end residues are part of each CDR3. The D gene is left open where the match is weak. Expanded clones are given a class, and other clones once, few, many or no size at all.

clone_size | d_call | j_call | v_call | cdr3_aa | cdr3_nt
- | TRBD2 | TRBJ2-2 | TRBV19 | CASSISGRGTGELFF | TGTGCCAGTAGTATATCCGGGAGGGGCACCGGGGAGCTGTTTTTT
- | - | TRBJ1-1 | TRBV9 | CASSVDSNTEAFF | TGTGCCAGCAGCGTAGACAGCAACACTGAAGCTTTCTTT
- | TRBD2 | TRBJ2-7 | TRBV29-1 | CSVAPSGASYEQYF | TGCAGCGTTGCCCCTAGCGGGGCCTCCTACGAGCAGTACTTC
- | - | TRBJ1-5 | TRBV4-1 | CASSQFGQGSNQPQHF | TGCGCCAGCAGCCAATTCGGGCAGGGGAGCAATCAGCCCCAGCATTTT
few | TRBD1 | TRBJ2-7 | TRBV7-9 | CASSFPDRGLNEQYF | TGTGCCAGCAGCTTCCCTGACAGGGGGCTCAACGAGCAGTACTTC
few | - | TRBJ1-1 | TRBV14 | CASSQQGNTEAFF | TGTGCCAGCAGCCAACAGGGGAACACTGAAGCTTTCTTT
- | TRBD1 | TRBJ2-3 | TRBV7-8 | CASSSPGQGSDTQYF | TGTGCCAGCAGCTCCCCGGGACAGGGGTCAGATACGCAGTATTTT
- | - | TRBJ1-1 | TRBV30 | CAWSVAGQNTEAFF | TGTGCCTGGAGTGTAGCAGGCCAGAACACTGAAGCTTTCTTT
- | - | TRBJ1-4 | TRBV6-1 | CASSEVRGKLFF | TGTGCCAGCAGTGAAGTCAGGGGAAAACTGTTTTTT
- | - | TRBJ1-2 | TRBV28 | CASSFGKANYGYTF | TGTGCCAGCAGTTTCGGGAAAGCTAACTATGGCTACACCTTC
once | - | TRBJ1-2 | TRBV7-3 | CASSSDATRNYGYTF | TGTGCCAGCAGCTCAGACGCGACTCGGAACTATGGCTACACCTTC
once | TRBD2 | TRBJ2-3 | TRBV9 | CASSSYGLAGFTDTQYF | TGTGCCAGCAGCTCCTACGGACTAGCGGGGTTCACAGATACGCAGTATTTT
- | TRBD1 | TRBJ2-2 | TRBV15 | CATSPGQVDTGELFF | TGTGCCACCAGCCCCGGACAGGTGGACACCGGGGAGCTGTTTTTT
- | - | TRBJ2-5 | TRBV2 | CASSYRETQYF | TGTGCCAGCAGTTATCGAGAGACCCAGTACTTC
- | TRBD1 | TRBJ2-5 | TRBV19 | CASSRDRGQETQYF | TGTGCCAGTAGTCGGGACAGGGGACAAGAGACCCAGTACTTC
few | - | TRBJ1-1 | TRBV7-2 | CASSLALRGNTEAFF | TGTGCCAGCAGCTTAGCGCTTCGGGGTAACACTGAAGCTTTCTTT
- | TRBD1 | TRBJ1-4 | TRBV15 | CATSKGQGAQANEKLFF | TGTGCCACCAGCAAAGGACAGGGGGCTCAGGCTAATGAAAAACTGTTTTTT
- | TRBD2 | TRBJ2-1 | TRBV5-1 | CASGSGSYNEQFF | TGCGCCAGCGGAAGCGGGAGTTACAATGAGCAGTTCTTC
- | - | TRBJ1-2 | TRBV12-3/TRBV12-4 | CASSLRQGGGYTF | TGTGCCAGCAGTTTACGGCAGGGTGGTGGCTACACCTTC
- | - | TRBJ1-1 | TRBV3-1/TRBV3-2 | CASSPGWRASTEAFF | TGTGCCAGCAGCCCCGGATGGAGGGCGAGTACTGAAGCTTTCTTT
- | TRBD2 | TRBJ2-2 | TRBV7-2 | CASSLAKAGGGTGELFF | TGTGCCAGCAGCTTAGCTAAGGCGGGAGGGGGGACCGGGGAGCTGTTTTTT
- | TRBD2 | TRBJ2-1 | TRBV28 | CASSFFGLAGVYEQFF | TGTGCCAGCAGTTTTTTTGGTCTAGCGGGAGTTTATGAGCAGTTCTTC